Included here is one T cell receptor beta chain sequence, with context. The source of the sample is a study of cytomegalovirus exposure and HLA in healthy donors. The method was immunoSEQ multiplex PCR; TCRdb's version includes in-frame clones alone and lacks a portion of them. This sample yields some 310,000 clones, of which approximately 85% are seen a single time; roughly 0.96% belongs to the top ten. CDR1 SQVTM and CDR2 ANQGSEA come from the germline V gene. CDR3 length: 12 amino acids. V gave up 3 bases and J gave up 8 bases, with 13 bases separating them. V gene TRBV29-1 combines with J gene TRBJ1-2, with D perhaps TRBD1 (5 bases). The source is a man aged 25 to 40 in good health and CMV-seronegative. Sample: PBMCs. CDR3 residues: CSVEGLRGGYTF. CDR3 nucleotides: TGCAGCGTTGAGGGGTTAAGGGGCGGCTACACCTTC.